This paragraph covers one T cell receptor beta chain sequence. These data are taken from a study of PD-1 blockade in classical Hodgkin lymphoma. Sequenced by immunoSEQ multiplex PCR; TCRdb stores in-frame clones only, minus some. The table lists roughly 96,000 clones, more than 85% of them singletons. The CDR3 length is 14 residues. The germline V gene has CDR1 MNHEY and CDR2 SVGAGI. V was clipped by 6 bases and J by 6 bases; unmatched bases: 11. Time point meaning: cycle 4 day 1 (C4D1), after less than 7 weeks of nivolumab. All patients experienced relapse after autologous stem cell transplantation, and brentuximab vedotin exposure was variable.

V and J are TRBV6-5 and TRBJ2-7, with 7 bases matching TRBD2. The source is a human donor with classical Hodgkin lymphoma. This material consisted of peripheral blood mononuclear cells (PBMCs), taken before the fourth cycle of nivolumab. The chain's CDR3 is CASRQAGGRSEQYF. The CDR3 DNA follows: TGTGCCAGCAGACAAGCGGGCGGGAGAAGCGAGCAGTACTTC.